Sequencing of this T cell receptor beta chain was carried out in a study of monozygotic twins with inflammatory bowel disease. Note on this clonotype: Its target is unknown.

Study-level findings and limits: The analysis did not separate different T cell subtypes.

TCRdb re-called the 5' RACE reads; one entry per CDR3 protein, DNA not given. The repertoire table contains under 150,000 distinct CDR3 sequences. The germline V gene has CDR1 KGHSH and CDR2 LQKENI. This CDR3 region has 15 residues. The V call is TRBV18, the J call TRBJ1-3; lacking DNA, the TRBD1 call made by TCRdb goes unchecked. The source is a human donor with ulcerative colitis or Crohn's disease, or a healthy co-twin of an affected twin (not recorded which). Sequencing used blood. The chain's CDR3 is CASSPLGASGNTIYF. The full variable domain, with the rest looked up from reference TRBV18 and TRBJ1-3, is NAGVMQNPRHLVRRRGQEARLRCSPMKGHSHVYWYRQLPEEGLKFMVYLQKENIIDESGMPKERFSAEFPKEGPSILRIQQVVRGDSAAYFCASSPLGASGNTIYFGEGSWLTVV.